This note documents a single TCR beta chain sequence. One end of the junction does not line up with germline, which may come from a read error. Per the original methods: The assay estimated nucleated cells by amplifying reference gene primers. Sequencing was performed with immunoSEQ multiplex PCR; in TCRdb, only in-frame clones are kept and a portion is missing. That table furnishes V, J and clone size, whereas the DNA furnished D and trimming. Among 100,000 to 150,000 clones listed, around 80% were seen once. The length of the CDR3 is 11 residues. From germline, CDR1 is SQVTM and CDR2 ANQGSEA. This specimen belongs to a study of blood T cell repertoires in COVID-19. In the study overall: Sources were T cells, B-cell-depleted T cells, or PBMCs; the material itself was cDNA or gDNA.

V usage is TRBV29-1 and J usage is TRBJ1-1; D gene uncertain. Input material: peripheral blood. This TCR came from a man aged 70 or older with acute or convalescent COVID-19. CDR3 DNA: TGCAGCGTTGGGGAGAACACTGAGGCTTTCTTT. Encoded protein: CSVGENTEAFF. Looking up the rest from reference TRBV29-1 and TRBJ1-1 gives the full variable domain: SAVISQKPSRDICQRGTSLTIQCQVDSQVTMMFWYRQQPGQSLTLIATANQGSEATYESGFVIDKFPISRPNLTFSTLTVSNMSPEDSSIYLCSVGENTEAFFGQGTRLTVV.